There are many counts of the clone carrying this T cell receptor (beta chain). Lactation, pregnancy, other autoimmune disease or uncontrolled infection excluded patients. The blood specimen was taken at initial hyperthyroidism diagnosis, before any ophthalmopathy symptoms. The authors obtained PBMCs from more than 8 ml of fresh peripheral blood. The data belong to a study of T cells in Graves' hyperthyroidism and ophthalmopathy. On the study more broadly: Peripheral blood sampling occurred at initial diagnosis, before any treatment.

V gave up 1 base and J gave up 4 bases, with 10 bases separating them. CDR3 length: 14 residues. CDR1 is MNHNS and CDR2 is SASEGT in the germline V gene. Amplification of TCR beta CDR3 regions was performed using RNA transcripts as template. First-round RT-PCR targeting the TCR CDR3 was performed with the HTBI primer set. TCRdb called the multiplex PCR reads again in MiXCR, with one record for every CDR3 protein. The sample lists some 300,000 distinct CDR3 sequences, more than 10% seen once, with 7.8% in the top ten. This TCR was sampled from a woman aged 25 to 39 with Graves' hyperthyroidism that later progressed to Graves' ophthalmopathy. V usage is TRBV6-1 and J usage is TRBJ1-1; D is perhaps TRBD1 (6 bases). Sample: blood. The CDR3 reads CASSEEDSSTEAFF. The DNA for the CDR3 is TGTGCCAGCAGTGAAGAGGACAGCTCCACTGAAGCTTTCTTT.